This T cell receptor (beta chain) was captured by sequencing in a study of T cells in Graves' hyperthyroidism and ophthalmopathy. Trimming cost V 7 bases and J 5 bases, with 14 bases left between them. The length of the CDR3 is 13 residues. Germline V lookup: CDR1 MNHNS, CDR2 SASEGT. Amplification targeted TCR beta CDR3 regions from RNA transcripts. TCR CDR3 regions were first amplified by RT-PCR with HTBI primers. Via MiXCR, TCRdb re-called the multiplex PCR reads, giving one row per CDR3 protein. The sample comprises about 500,000 distinct CDR3 sequences, under 20% of which are singletons, and 15% to 20% rests with the top ten.

The chain combines TRBV6-1 with TRBJ1-1; unclear D gene. This sequence was found in a woman between 18 and 29 years old with Graves' ophthalmopathy. The sequenced material came from blood. DNA for the CDR3: TGTGCCAGCACGGGTTCACCTGGGACTGAAGCTTTCTTT. It codes for CASTGSPGTEAFF.